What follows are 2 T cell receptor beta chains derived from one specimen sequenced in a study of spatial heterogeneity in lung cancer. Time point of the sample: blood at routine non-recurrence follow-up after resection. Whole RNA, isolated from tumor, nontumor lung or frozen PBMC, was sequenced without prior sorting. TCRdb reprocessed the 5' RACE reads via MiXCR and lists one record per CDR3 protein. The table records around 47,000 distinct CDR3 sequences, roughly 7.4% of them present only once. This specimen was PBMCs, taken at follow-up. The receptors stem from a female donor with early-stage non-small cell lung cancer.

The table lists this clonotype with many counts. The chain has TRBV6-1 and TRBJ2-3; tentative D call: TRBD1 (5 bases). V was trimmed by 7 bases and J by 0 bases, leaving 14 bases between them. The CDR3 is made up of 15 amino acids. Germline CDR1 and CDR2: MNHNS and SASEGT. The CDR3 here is CASNIQTASTDTQYF. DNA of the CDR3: TGTGCCAGCAACATACAGACAGCTAGCACAGATACGCAGTATTTT.

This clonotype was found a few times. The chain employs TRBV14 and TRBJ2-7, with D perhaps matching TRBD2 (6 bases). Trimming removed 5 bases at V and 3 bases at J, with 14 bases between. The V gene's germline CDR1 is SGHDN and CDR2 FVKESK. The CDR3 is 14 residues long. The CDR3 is CASSWGTYLYEQYF. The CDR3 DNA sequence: TGTGCCAGCAGCTGGGGGACTTACCTCTACGAGCAGTACTTC.